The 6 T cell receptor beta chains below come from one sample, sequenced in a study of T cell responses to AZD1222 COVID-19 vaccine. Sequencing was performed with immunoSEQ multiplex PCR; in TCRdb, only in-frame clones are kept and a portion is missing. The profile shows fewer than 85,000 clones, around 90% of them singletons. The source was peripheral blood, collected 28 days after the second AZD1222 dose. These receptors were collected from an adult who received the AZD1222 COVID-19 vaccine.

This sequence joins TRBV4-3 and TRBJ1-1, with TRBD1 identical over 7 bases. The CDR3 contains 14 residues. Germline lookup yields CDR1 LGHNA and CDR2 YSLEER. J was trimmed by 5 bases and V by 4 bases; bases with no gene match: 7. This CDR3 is CASSLTGIWTEAFF. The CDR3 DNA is TGCGCCAGCAGCCTGACAGGGATTTGGACTGAAGCTTTCTTT.

The CDR3 region has the DNA TGTGCCTGGAGTAGCGGGGGGTCCAAAGAGACCCAGTACTTC. It codes for CAWSSGGSKETQYF. The chain has TRBV30 and TRBJ2-5; 9 positions match TRBD2. From germline, CDR1 is GTSNPN and CDR2 SVGIG (reference sequence). This CDR3 has 14 residues. V was pared by 2 bases and J by 3 bases, with 4 bases of the junction left unmatched.

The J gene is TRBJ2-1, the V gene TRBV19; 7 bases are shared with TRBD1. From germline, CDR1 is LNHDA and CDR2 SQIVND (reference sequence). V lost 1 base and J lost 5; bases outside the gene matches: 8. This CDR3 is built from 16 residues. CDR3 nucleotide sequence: TGTGCCAGTAGTATAGGGGAGACAGGGTCTAACAATGAGCAGTTCTTC. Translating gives CASSIGETGSNNEQFF.

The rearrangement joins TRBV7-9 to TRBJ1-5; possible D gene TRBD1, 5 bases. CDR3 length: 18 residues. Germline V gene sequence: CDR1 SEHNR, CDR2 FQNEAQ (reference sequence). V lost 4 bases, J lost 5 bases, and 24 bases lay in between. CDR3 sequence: CASSSRPKQEFIDQPQHF. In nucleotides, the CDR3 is TGTGCCAGCAGCTCCAGACCCAAACAGGAGTTCATCGATCAGCCCCAGCATTTT.

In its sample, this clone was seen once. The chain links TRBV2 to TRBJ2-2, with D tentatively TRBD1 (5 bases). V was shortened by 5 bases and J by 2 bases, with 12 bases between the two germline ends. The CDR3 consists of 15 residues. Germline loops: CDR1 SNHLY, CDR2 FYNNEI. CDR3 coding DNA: TGTGCCAGCAGTAGGTCTCAGGGTAACACCGGGGAGCTGTTTTTT. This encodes CASSRSQGNTGELFF.

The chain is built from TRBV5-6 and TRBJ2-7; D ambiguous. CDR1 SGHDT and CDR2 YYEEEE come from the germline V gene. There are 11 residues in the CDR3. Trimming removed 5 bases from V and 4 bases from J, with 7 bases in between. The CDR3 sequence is CASSRAYEQYF. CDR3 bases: TGTGCCAGCAGTAGGGCTTACGAGCAGTACTTC.